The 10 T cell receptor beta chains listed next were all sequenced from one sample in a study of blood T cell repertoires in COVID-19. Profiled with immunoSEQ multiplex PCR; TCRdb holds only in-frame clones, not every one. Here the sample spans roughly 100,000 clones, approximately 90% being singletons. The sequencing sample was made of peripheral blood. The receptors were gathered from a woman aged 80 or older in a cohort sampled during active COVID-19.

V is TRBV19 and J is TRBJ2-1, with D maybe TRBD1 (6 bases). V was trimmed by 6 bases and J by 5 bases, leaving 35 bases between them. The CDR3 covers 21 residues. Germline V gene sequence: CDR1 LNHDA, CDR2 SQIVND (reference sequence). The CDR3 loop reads CASRDDPPPGERVRIHNEQFF. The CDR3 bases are TGTGCCAGTAGGGATGACCCCCCCCCAGGGGAGAGGGTTAGGATCCACAATGAGCAGTTCTTC.

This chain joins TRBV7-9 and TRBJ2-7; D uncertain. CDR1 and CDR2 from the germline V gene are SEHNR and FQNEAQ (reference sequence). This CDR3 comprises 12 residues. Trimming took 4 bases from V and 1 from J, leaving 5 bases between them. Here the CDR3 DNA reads TGTGCCAGCAGCTCCGTTTCCTACGAGCAGTACTTC. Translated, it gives CASSSVSYEQYF.

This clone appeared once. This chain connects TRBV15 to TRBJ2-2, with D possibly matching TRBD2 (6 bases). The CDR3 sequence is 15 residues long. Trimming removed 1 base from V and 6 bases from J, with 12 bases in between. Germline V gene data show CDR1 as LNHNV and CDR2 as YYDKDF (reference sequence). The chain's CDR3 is CATSRGGLGAGELFF. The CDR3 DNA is TGTGCCACCAGCAGAGGGGGACTGGGGGCCGGGGAGCTGTTTTTT.

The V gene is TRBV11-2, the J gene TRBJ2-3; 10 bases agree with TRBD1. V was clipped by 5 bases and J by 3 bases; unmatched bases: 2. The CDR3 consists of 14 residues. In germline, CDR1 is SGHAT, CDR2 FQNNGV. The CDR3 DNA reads TGTGCCAGCAGCGGGGGACAGGGGACAGATACGCAGTATTTT. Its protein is CASSGGQGTDTQYF.

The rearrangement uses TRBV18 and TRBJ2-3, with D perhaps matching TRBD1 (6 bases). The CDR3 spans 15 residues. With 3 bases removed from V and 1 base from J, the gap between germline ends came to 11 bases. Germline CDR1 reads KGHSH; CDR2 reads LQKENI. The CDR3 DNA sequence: TGTGCCAGCTCACCGCAGGGGCTCGGCACAGATACGCAGTATTTT. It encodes CASSPQGLGTDTQYF. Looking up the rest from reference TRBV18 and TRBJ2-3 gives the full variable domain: NAGVMQNPRHLVRRRGQEARLRCSPMKGHSHVYWYRQLPEEGLKFMVYLQKENIIDESGMPKERFSAEFPKEGPSILRIQQVVRGDSAAYFCASSPQGLGTDTQYFGPGTRLTVL.

The CDR3 DNA reads TGTGCCAGCAGTTTACGAGGCACTGAAGCTTTCTTT. Translated, it gives CASSLRGTEAFF. The J gene is TRBJ1-1, the V gene TRBV27; D unclear. In germline, CDR1 is MNHEY, CDR2 SMNVEV (reference sequence). The CDR3 loop spans 12 amino acids. Trimming took off 2 bases at V and 4 bases at J, with 5 bases between the two ends.

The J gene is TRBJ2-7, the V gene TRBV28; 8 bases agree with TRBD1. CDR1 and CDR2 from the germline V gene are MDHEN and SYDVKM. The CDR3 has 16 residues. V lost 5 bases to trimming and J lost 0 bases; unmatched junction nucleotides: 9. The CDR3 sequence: CASSSTGGLSSYEQYF. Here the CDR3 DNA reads TGTGCCAGCAGTAGTACAGGGGGGCTAAGCTCCTACGAGCAGTACTTC.

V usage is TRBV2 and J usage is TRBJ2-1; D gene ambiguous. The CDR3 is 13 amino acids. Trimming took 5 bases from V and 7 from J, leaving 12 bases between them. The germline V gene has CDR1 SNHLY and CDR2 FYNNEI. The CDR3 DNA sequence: TGTGCCAGCAGTCGGCTAGGTGGAAATGAGCAGTTCTTC. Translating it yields CASSRLGGNEQFF.

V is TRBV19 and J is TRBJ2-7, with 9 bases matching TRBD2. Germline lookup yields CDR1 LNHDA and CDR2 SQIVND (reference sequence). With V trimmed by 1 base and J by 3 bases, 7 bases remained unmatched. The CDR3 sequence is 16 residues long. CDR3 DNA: TGTGCCAGTAGTATAGTGTCTAGCGGGACACTCTACGAGCAGTACTTC. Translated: CASSIVSSGTLYEQYF.

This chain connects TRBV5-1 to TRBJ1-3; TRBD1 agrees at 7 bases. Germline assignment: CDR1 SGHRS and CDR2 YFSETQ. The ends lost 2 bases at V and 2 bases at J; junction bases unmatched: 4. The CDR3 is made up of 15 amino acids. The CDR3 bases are TGCGCCAGCAGCTTAGACAGGGCGGCTGGAAACACCATATATTTT. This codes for CASSLDRAAGNTIYF.